This T cell receptor beta chain came from a study of blood T cell repertoires in COVID-19. The overall study: From T cells, B-cell-depleted T cells, or PBMCs came the material, which was cDNA or gDNA.

In the source study's methods: The authors estimated nucleated cell counts from reference gene primer amplification. TCRdb keeps only in-frame clones here, not all; method: immunoSEQ multiplex PCR. That table supplies the V and J calls and clone size; D and trimming were determined from the DNA. The data hold 410,000 or so clones, with approximately 90% observed a single time. The CDR3 runs 19 residues. The V gene's germline CDR1 is MNHEY and CDR2 SVGEGT. The ends lost 2 bases at V and 1 base at J; junction bases unmatched: 9. Sequenced material: peripheral blood. The chain is built from TRBV6-2 or TRBV6-3 and TRBJ2-1, with 12 bases matching TRBD2. The TCR sequence derives from a woman in her forties with COVID-19, enrolled during active disease. This chain's CDR3 is CASSYASSGGAGSYNEQFF. DNA of the CDR3: TGTGCCAGCAGTTACGCGTCTAGCGGGGGGGCCGGGTCCTACAATGAGCAGTTCTTC.